Each of the 28 T cell receptor beta chains below was sequenced from the same sample in a study of T cell repertoires in cytomegalovirus infection. TCRdb re-called the reads with MiXCR, one entry per CDR3 protein. Of around 190,000 distinct CDR3 sequences in the sample, 13% to 15% were seen once. Sequencing was carried out using PBMCs. The origin of the receptors is a human donor in good health (CMV status not recorded). Some clones in this sample may be carry-over from other donors' samples.

This clonotype was detected many times. The genes are TRBV19 and TRBJ1-3; D not resolved. Looked up from germline, CDR1 is LNHDA and CDR2 is SQIVND (reference sequence). V gave up 7 bases and J gave up 0 bases, with 13 bases separating them. The CDR3 totals 15 residues. The CDR3 reads CASTRPGNSGNTIYF. The CDR3 coding sequence is TGTGCCAGTACCAGGCCGGGGAACTCTGGAAACACCATATATTTT.

The sample holds a few counts of this clonotype. The chain couples TRBV7-3 to TRBJ1-1, with 11 bases identical to TRBD1. This CDR3 comprises 15 residues. Germline V gives CDR1 SGHTA, CDR2 FQGTGA. V was pared by 8 bases and J by 5 bases, with 10 bases of the junction left unmatched. CDR3 region: CASSRTGGAGTEAFF. Written as DNA, the CDR3 is TGTGCCAGCTCAAGGACAGGGGGCGCAGGAACTGAAGCTTTCTTT.

This clonotype was seen repeatedly, ten times or more. V usage is TRBV7-3 and J usage is TRBJ2-4, with D unclear. This CDR3 spans 17 amino acids. Between the trimmed V and J ends, which lost 5 bases and 6 bases, there was a span of 23 bases. CDR1 and CDR2 (germline): SGHTA, FQGTGA. DNA of the CDR3: TGTGCCAGCAGCCCCCTCTCCAAGGCCACCGGCTCAAACATTCAGTACTTC. Amino acid sequence: CASSPLSKATGSNIQYF.

J is TRBJ1-1 and V is TRBV6-6; 7 bases match TRBD1. The V gene's germline CDR1 is MNHNY and CDR2 SVGAGI (reference sequence). CDR3 length: 16 residues. V trimming: 6 bases; J trimming: 10 bases; junction bases outside the gene matches: 20. In DNA form, the CDR3 reads TGTGCCAGCAGAGTCCATACCGGGACAGAGGGTTTTGGAGCTTTCTTT. It yields the protein CASRVHTGTEGFGAFF.

This clonotype was seen repeatedly, ten times or more. The chain is built from TRBV25-1 and TRBJ1-1, with D hard to call. The germline CDR1 and CDR2 sequences are MGHDK and SYGVNS. The V and J ends lost 8 bases and 0 bases respectively, with 10 bases between them. This CDR3 spans 13 amino acids. The DNA for the CDR3 is TGTGCCAGCCGGGCAGGAGTGAACACTGAAGCTTTCTTT. Translated, it gives CASRAGVNTEAFF.

The chain carries TRBV5-4 and TRBJ2-3, with 10 nucleotides matching TRBD1. This CDR3 comprises 13 residues. Germline values: CDR1 SGHNT, CDR2 YYREEE (reference sequence). Unmatched junction bases numbered 0, after V lost 4 bases and J lost 4 bases. CDR3 DNA: TGTGCCAGCAGCGGGACAGGGGCAGATACGCAGTATTTT. Its protein is CASSGTGADTQYF. Full variable domain (missing parts from reference TRBV5-4 and TRBJ2-3): ETGVTQSPTHLIKTRGQQVTLRCSSQSGHNTVSWYQQALGQGPQFIFQYYREEENGRGNFPPRFSGLQFPNYSSELNVNALELDDSALYLCASSGTGADTQYFGPGTRLTVL.

V is TRBV20-1 and J is TRBJ2-7; TRBD2 might be the D (6 bases). Trimming pared 5 bases from V and 2 bases from J, leaving 13 bases between. Germline-derived CDR1 and CDR2 are DFQATT and SNEGSKA (reference sequence). The CDR3 has 13 residues. For the CDR3, the DNA is TGCAGTGCTTACCGGGACTCTCCCTACGAGCAGTACTTC. Translation gives CSAYRDSPYEQYF.

The chain employs TRBV5-5 and TRBJ2-3; TRBD2 agrees at 8 bases. The CDR3 runs 15 residues. The J segment lost 4 bases and the V segment lost 4 bases, leaving 8 bases of the junction unmatched. The germline V gene encodes CDR1 SGHKS and CDR2 YYEKEE (reference sequence). The CDR3 reads CASSPSGSGADTQYF. In DNA, the CDR3 is TGTGCCAGCAGCCCGAGCGGGAGCGGGGCAGATACGCAGTATTTT.

V and J are TRBV5-6 and TRBJ2-7; D tentatively reads TRBD1 or TRBD2 (5 bases each). Germline loops: CDR1 SGHDT, CDR2 YYEEEE. The CDR3 covers 14 residues. Trimming left V 4 bases short and J 5 bases short, with 16 bases between. The CDR3 nucleotides read TGTGCCAGCAGCCGGGGTAGGGGCCCGGACGAGCAGTACTTC. Protein sequence: CASSRGRGPDEQYF.

This clonotype appeared a few times. The gene calls are TRBV5-1 and TRBJ2-7; 7 bases line up with TRBD2. V lost 2 bases and J lost 1; bases outside the gene matches: 6. This CDR3 contains 15 residues. The germline V gene has CDR1 SGHRS and CDR2 YFSETQ. The CDR3 coding sequence is TGCGCCAGCAGCTTCCAAGCGGGGAGATCCTACGAGCAGTACTTC. It yields the protein CASSFQAGRSYEQYF.

This clonotype was picked up many times. The rearrangement joins TRBV7-6 to TRBJ2-2; D unresolved. The CDR3 loop spans 16 amino acids. V lost 1 base to trimming and J lost 4 bases, with 13 bases between them. Germline V gives CDR1 SGHVS, CDR2 FNYEAQ. The CDR3 nucleotides are TGTGCCAGCAGCTTAGGTAGTAGAGATTCCACCGGGGAGCTGTTTTTT. Protein product: CASSLGSRDSTGELFF.

In this sample, this clonotype turned up many times. DNA for the CDR3: TGTGCCAGCAGCTTAGGAGAGCGGGAGCAGTACTTC. Amino acid sequence: CASSLGEREQYF. The rearrangement links TRBV7-2 to TRBJ2-7; a possible D gene is TRBD2 (5 bases). The V gene's germline CDR1 is SGHTA and CDR2 FQGNSA. V was clipped by 1 base and J by 7 bases, with 8 bases between them. This CDR3 region has 12 residues.

V gene TRBV28 combines with J gene TRBJ1-4; weak D call: TRBD1 (5 bases). Per germline, CDR1 MDHEN and CDR2 SYDVKM. Trimming removed 3 bases from V and 8 bases from J, with 16 bases in between. This CDR3 is built from 15 residues. In nucleotides, the CDR3 is TGTGCCAGCAGTTTCGCGAAGGGGCCGGGGGAAAAACTGTTTTTT. It encodes CASSFAKGPGEKLFF.

This clonotype was seen only a few times. The V call is TRBV7-8, the J call TRBJ2-6; a weak D match, TRBD2 (6 bases). V dropped 5 bases and J dropped 0 bases, with 20 bases sitting between them. Germline V lookup: CDR1 SGHVS, CDR2 FQNEAQ. The CDR3 loop spans 19 amino acids. CDR3 protein: CASSNHRDGTSSGANVLTF. In nucleotides, the CDR3 is TGTGCCAGCAGCAATCACCGAGACGGGACTTCCTCTGGGGCCAACGTCCTGACTTTC.

As concerns this clonotype: Being one base from a much bigger clone, this may be a read error. V usage is TRBV7-2 and J usage is TRBJ2-3; no firm D call. Trimming shortened V by 1 base and J by 4 bases, and 9 bases separated the two germline ends. The CDR3 consists of 14 residues. Germline V gives CDR1 SGHTA, CDR2 FQGNSA. The CDR3 DNA follows: TGTGCCAGCAGCTTAGTCTGGTCGTCAGATACGCAGTATTTT. Protein product: CASSLVWSSDTQYF.

V usage is TRBV6-2 or TRBV6-3 and J usage is TRBJ2-3; 14 bases agree with TRBD2. There are 15 residues in the CDR3. V was clipped by 5 bases and J by 8 bases; unmatched bases: 6. CDR1 is MNHEY and CDR2 is SVGEGT in the germline V gene. DNA for the CDR3: TGTGCCAGCAGTCGACTAGCGGGGGGGCCTGGTACGCAGTATTTT. Amino acids: CASSRLAGGPGTQYF.

This clonotype has just a few counts. V usage is TRBV20-1 and J usage is TRBJ1-2, with D hard to call. V dropped 6 bases and J dropped 1 base, with 12 bases sitting between them. CDR3 size: 13 residues. From germline, CDR1 is DFQATT and CDR2 SNEGSKA (reference sequence). The CDR3 here is CSAGPPVNYGYTF. In nucleotides, the CDR3 is TGCAGTGCCGGTCCCCCAGTTAACTATGGCTACACCTTC.

Only one count was recorded for this clonotype. A much larger clone lies one base from this, so it may be a read error. The chain recombines TRBV7-2 with TRBJ1-5; no reliable D call. The germline V gene encodes CDR1 SGHTA and CDR2 FQGNSA. This CDR3 comprises 13 residues. CDR3 nucleotide sequence: TGTGCCAGCATCTTAGCGTTGTCGCAGCCCCAGCATTTT. Translated: CASILALSQPQHF. Complete variable domain (other parts from reference TRBV7-2 and TRBJ1-5): GAGVSQSPSNKVTEKGKDVELRCDPISGHTALYWYRQSLGQGLEFLIYFQGNSAPDKSGLPSDRFSAERTGGSVSTLTIQRTQQEDSAVYLCASILALSQPQHFGDGTRLSIL.

This clonotype came up a few times. The chain links TRBV7-9 to TRBJ1-1; 7 bases align to TRBD1. The CDR3 is 11 amino acids. The trim removed 7 bases at V and 7 bases at J, leaving 3 bases unmatched. In germline, CDR1 is SEHNR, CDR2 FQNEAQ (reference sequence). CDR3 in amino acids: CASTSGGEAFF. CDR3 DNA sequence: TGTGCCAGCACATCAGGGGGTGAAGCTTTCTTT.

The table lists this clonotype with many counts. The chain is built from TRBV7-2 and TRBJ2-1; no reliable D call. V shed 2 bases and J shed 4 bases, with 6 bases lying between them. This CDR3 spans 13 amino acids. Per the germline V gene, CDR1 is SGHTA and CDR2 is FQGNSA. The DNA of the CDR3 is TGTGCCAGCAGCTTAAATCGGTACAATGAGCAGTTCTTC. Translating gives CASSLNRYNEQFF.

This clonotype appeared a few times. The chain combines TRBV29-1 with TRBJ1-2; 7 bases match TRBD1. V gave up 7 bases and J gave up 8 bases; unmatched junction bases: 10. This CDR3 spans 12 amino acids. Germline CDR1 and CDR2: SQVTM and ANQGSEA. The CDR3 here is CSDASGGRGYTF. The CDR3 bases are TGCAGCGACGCGTCAGGGGGAAGGGGCTACACCTTC. The entire variable domain, with the rest obtained from reference TRBV29-1 and TRBJ1-2, is as follows: SAVISQKPSRDICQRGTSLTIQCQVDSQVTMMFWYRQQPGQSLTLIATANQGSEATYESGFVIDKFPISRPNLTFSTLTVSNMSPEDSSIYLCSDASGGRGYTFGSGTRLTVV.

V gene TRBV28 combines with J gene TRBJ1-6; 8 positions match TRBD1. With 9 bases clipped from V and 10 bases from J, the junction kept 5 bases outside the gene matches. From germline, CDR1 is MDHEN and CDR2 SYDVKM. The CDR3 spans 12 residues. The DNA of the CDR3 is TGTGCCAGTGGAACAGGGGGATCACCCCTCCACTTT. This codes for CASGTGGSPLHF. The full variable domain, its missing parts supplied by reference TRBV28 and TRBJ1-6, is DVKVTQSSRYLVKRTGEKVFLECVQDMDHENMFWYRQDPGLGLRLIYFSYDVKMKEKGDIPEGYSVSREKKERFSLILESASTNQTSMYLCASGTGGSPLHFGNGTRLTVT.

This clonotype was seen a handful of times. CDR3 coding DNA: TGCAGTGCTGTCCGGGACAGGGGTTACTCCTACGAGCAGTACTTC. Translating it yields CSAVRDRGYSYEQYF. The chain has TRBV20-1 and TRBJ2-7; the match to TRBD1 covers 10 bases. Germline lookup yields CDR1 DFQATT and CDR2 SNEGSKA (reference sequence). V trimming: 5 bases; J trimming: 0 bases; junction bases outside the gene matches: 7. The CDR3 length is 15 residues.

The chain joins TRBV11-2 to TRBJ2-3; weak D call: TRBD1 (5 bases). The V and J ends lost 11 bases and 1 base respectively, with 16 bases between them. In germline, CDR1 is SGHAT, CDR2 FQNNGV. The CDR3 extends over 14 amino acids. The CDR3 bases are TGTGCCGTTGTCAAGGGGTTGGGCACAGATACGCAGTATTTT. It is translated as CAVVKGLGTDTQYF.

This clonotype has a count of ten or more. The chain joins TRBV7-3 to TRBJ2-1, with D maybe TRBD1 (6 bases). The CDR3 contains 15 residues. CDR1 SGHTA and CDR2 FQGTGA come from the germline V gene. V was clipped by 5 bases and J by 6 bases, with 17 bases between them. The CDR3 sequence is CASSPRGQTSNEQFF. CDR3 DNA: TGTGCCAGCAGCCCGCGAGGACAGACCTCCAATGAGCAGTTCTTC.

The sample holds a few counts of this clonotype. The rearrangement uses TRBV20-1 and TRBJ2-7; TRBD2 matches at 14 bases. V lost 5 bases and J lost 2; bases outside the gene matches: 8. The CDR3 loop spans 16 amino acids. The germline gives CDR1 DFQATT, CDR2 SNEGSKA (reference sequence). CDR3 amino acids: CSALRRLAGGTYEQYF. CDR3 DNA sequence: TGCAGTGCTCTCCGACGACTAGCGGGAGGGACCTACGAGCAGTACTTC.

The V and J genes are TRBV28 and TRBJ1-1; D is possibly TRBD1 (6 bases). The CDR3 sequence is 13 residues long. The ends were cut back, 5 bases at V and 3 bases at J, with 10 bases in the middle. Looked up from germline, CDR1 is MDHEN and CDR2 is SYDVKM. CDR3 sequence: CASSPRTDTEAFF. CDR3 nucleotide sequence: TGTGCCAGCAGTCCACGGACAGACACTGAAGCTTTCTTT.

V gene TRBV20-1 combines with J gene TRBJ1-4; D ambiguous. The germline V gene has CDR1 DFQATT and CDR2 SNEGSKA (reference sequence). V lost 6 bases to trimming and J lost 7 bases, with 18 bases between them. CDR3 length equals 14 residues. CDR3 residues: CSASDLRSIEKLFF. CDR3 DNA sequence: TGCAGTGCGAGTGACCTTCGGAGCATTGAAAAACTGTTTTTT.